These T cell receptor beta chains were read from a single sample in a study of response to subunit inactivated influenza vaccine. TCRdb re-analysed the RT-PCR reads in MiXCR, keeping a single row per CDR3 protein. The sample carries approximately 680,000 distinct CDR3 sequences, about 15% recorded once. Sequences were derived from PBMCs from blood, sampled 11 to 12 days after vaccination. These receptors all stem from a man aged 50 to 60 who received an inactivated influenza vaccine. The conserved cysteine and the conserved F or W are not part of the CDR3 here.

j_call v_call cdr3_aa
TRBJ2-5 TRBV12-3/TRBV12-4 ASSLLGEETQY
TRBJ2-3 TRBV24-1 ATSSADSTDTQY
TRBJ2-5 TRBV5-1 ASKRGTAQETQY
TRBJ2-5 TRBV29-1 SDRRGGETQY
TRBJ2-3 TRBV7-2 ASSFTGTHSTDTQY
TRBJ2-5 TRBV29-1 SVEDLETQY
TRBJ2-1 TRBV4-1 ASSQDPLAAERNEQF
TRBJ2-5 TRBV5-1 ASSLGGPTYQETQY
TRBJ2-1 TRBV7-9 ASSAQLAEPNNEQF
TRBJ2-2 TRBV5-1 ASSPLGGVYTGELF
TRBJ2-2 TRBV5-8 ASSFRTGTTGELF
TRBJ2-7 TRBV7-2 ASSLGPGTYEQY
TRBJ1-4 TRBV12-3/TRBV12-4 ASSPDSPEKLF
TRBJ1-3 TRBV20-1 SARALQGAGNTIY
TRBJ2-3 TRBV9 ASSNLQGGTDTQY
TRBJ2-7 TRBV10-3 AISDPETSGGPLYEQY
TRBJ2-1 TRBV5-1 ASSPLLAGAGNEQF
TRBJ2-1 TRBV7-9 ASSLGSDSYNEQF
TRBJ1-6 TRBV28 ASSPLLGSNSPLH
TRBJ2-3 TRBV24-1 ATSDLLSSAGGSDTQY
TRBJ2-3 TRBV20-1 SAMLGGSTDTQY
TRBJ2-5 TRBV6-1 ASRRGLARETQY
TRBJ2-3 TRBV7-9 ASSLWTGGSDTQY
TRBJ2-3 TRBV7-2 ASSFPGQGYTDTQY
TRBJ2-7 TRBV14 ASSQIGTSVHEQY
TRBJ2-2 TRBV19 ASSIGGVANTGELF
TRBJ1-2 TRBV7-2 ASSSGRYGYT
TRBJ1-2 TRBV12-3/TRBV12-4 ATTRGENYGYT
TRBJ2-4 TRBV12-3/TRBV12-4 ASRYEVDKNIQY
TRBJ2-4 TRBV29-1 SVTQTGDIQY
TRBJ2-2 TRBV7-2 ASSLGGGIGELF
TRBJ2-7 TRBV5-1 ASSQGTSRLYEQY
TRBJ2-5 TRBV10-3 AISERGDGWTQY
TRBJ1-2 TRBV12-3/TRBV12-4 ASSEGLGGVNYGYT
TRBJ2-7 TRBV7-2 ASSLSGTAYEQY
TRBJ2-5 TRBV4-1 ASSQVVQDLSQETQY
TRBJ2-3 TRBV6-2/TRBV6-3 ASSRDYTDTQY
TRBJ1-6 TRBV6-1 ASHHWSSYNSPLH
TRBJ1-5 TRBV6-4 ASIRDRGLQPQH
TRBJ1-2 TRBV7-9 ASGGTGVGYT
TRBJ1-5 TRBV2 ASSETLGHHSNQPQL
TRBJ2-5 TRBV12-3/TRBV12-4 ASSRDTQETQY
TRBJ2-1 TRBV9 ASSYSGISYNEQF